This T cell receptor beta chain appears in the sequencing data of a study of T cells in Graves' hyperthyroidism and ophthalmopathy. As for the study in general: Peripheral blood was obtained at initial diagnosis, preceding any treatment. Broader study findings: Most expanded thyroid clonotypes above 0.001 also appeared in blood. Prediction of ophthalmopathy progression came a median around 7.1 months pre-onset.

This CDR3 comprises 14 residues. V lost 7 bases and J 2 bases, leaving 14 bases between the germline ends. RNA transcripts were the template for amplifying TCR beta CDR3 regions. The HTBI primer set was used in a first-round RT-PCR of the TCR CDR3. TCRdb used MiXCR to reprocess the multiplex PCR reads, holding one entry per CDR3 protein. Among approximately 520,000 distinct CDR3 sequences listed, less than 25% were seen once. This clonotype has a count of ten or more. Antigen specificity is unknown. The sequenced sample was blood. J is TRBJ1-1 and V is TRBV12-3 or TRBV12-4; weak D call: TRBD1 (5 bases). This TCR derives from a woman in her twenties or thirties with Graves' ophthalmopathy. The CDR3 here is CASIERDLNTEAFF. In DNA form, the CDR3 reads TGTGCCAGCATTGAAAGGGACTTAAACACTGAAGCTTTCTTT.